This T cell receptor beta chain was observed in a study of OX40 agonist ivuxolimab in advanced cancers. J lost 4 bases, V lost 6 bases, and 8 bases had no gene match. The CDR3 runs 14 residues. CDR1 MDHEN and CDR2 SYDVKM come from the germline V gene. Findings and limits, study-wide: Doses of 0.1 to 3.0 mg/kg were accompanied by clonal expansion of CD4+ and CD8+ blood T cells by week 6.

This clone was detected a few times. The target antigen is unknown. Using immunoSEQ multiplex PCR, the repertoire was profiled, and TCRdb retains in-frame clones only, with some absent. The repertoire includes roughly 69,000 clones, around 90% of them detected once, and roughly 4% sits in the top ten. The chain has TRBV28 and TRBJ2-7; 8 bases map to TRBD2. The source of this sequence is an adult with an advanced solid tumor such as melanoma, head and neck, liver or kidney cancer. The sequenced sample was CD4+ or CD8+ T cells sorted from blood, obtained in a trial of the OX40 agonist ivuxolimab. CDR3 coding DNA: TGTGCCAGCAGCAGAGCGGGGGCCGCGTACGAGCAGTACGTC. This encodes CASSRAGAAYEQYV.